This T cell receptor (beta chain) was sequenced for a study of T-cell reconstitution after alpha-beta-depleted transplantation in children. Whole-study results and caveats: Most T-cell counts and diversity one year after the transplant came from T cells that were newly produced. Several hundred graft clones that had expanded were reportedly the source of alpha-beta T cells about two months after transplant.

Trimming took 0 bases from V and 3 from J, leaving 12 bases between them. The CDR3 loop spans 15 amino acids. Germline V gene data show CDR1 as SGHRS and CDR2 as YFSETQ. Worth noting for this clonotype: Antigen specificity is unknown.

The authors prepared the TCRbeta library with unique molecular identifiers. TCRdb reprocessed the PCR reads via MiXCR and lists one record per CDR3 protein. There are just over 950,000 distinct CDR3 sequences in the sample; about 31% occur only once, and 25% to 35% lies in the top ten. The rearrangement links TRBV5-1 to TRBJ2-5, with D perhaps matching TRBD2 (5 bases). The clonotype originates from a boy in the first two years of life who had a stem cell transplant for SCID, so the T cells may come from the graft donor. The sample here was PBMCs, mostly from graft donor cells, taken 360 days after TCRalphabeta/CD19-depleted stem cell transplant. Here the CDR3 DNA reads TGCGCCAGCAGCTTGGGCGGACCAGCGGAAGAGACCCAGTACTTC. It codes for CASSLGGPAEETQYF.